The TCR beta chain under discussion was sequenced for a study of blood T cell repertoires in COVID-19. Study summary: The United States, Italy and Spain provided the acute and convalescent COVID-19 samples. PBMCs, B-cell-depleted T cells, or T cells were the source of the cDNA or gDNA that made up the material.

Using immunoSEQ multiplex PCR, the repertoire was profiled, and TCRdb retains in-frame clones only, with some absent. The sample consists of a few hundred thousand clones, around 90% of them appearing once. Those enrolled, adults aged about 18 to 95 years, came from around 25 US areas. Participants had their cohort set by participant-reported clinical history. Sequenced sample: PBMCs or T cells enriched from blood (not recorded which). The source is a woman in her 30s who had recovered from COVID-19.

CDR3 nucleotide sequence: TGTGCCAGCAGCCCCCGGACAGGGGCCTTTAATCCGAACACTGAAGCTTTCTTT. It codes for CASSPRTGAFNPNTEAFF. The chain employs TRBV21-1 and TRBJ1-1; TRBD1 was called by the table and not checked on the DNA. TRBV21-1 is marked as a pseudogene. The CDR3 totals 18 residues.